The next 14 T cell receptor beta chains were all read from a single sample in a study of type 1 and type 2 diabetes patients. Amplification started from genomic DNA. The TCR beta CDR3 region was amplified using 30 forward and 13 reverse primers. MiXCR, applied by TCRdb to the multiplex PCR reads, yields one record per CDR3 protein. The sample has under 300,000 distinct CDR3 sequences, around 47% seen once. The specimen was peripheral blood mononuclear cells (PBMCs). The origin of the receptors is a man aged 18 to 30 with type 2 diabetes.

This clonotype was counted a few times. The CDR3 sequence is CASSISGGAGEQYF. CDR3 DNA: TGTGCCAGTAGTATTTCGGGGGGGGCAGGAGAGCAGTACTTC. The V gene is TRBV19, the J gene TRBJ2-7, with 8 bases identical to TRBD2. The CDR3 sequence is 14 residues long. CDR1 and CDR2 (germline): LNHDA, SQIVND (reference sequence). Trimming cost V 3 bases and J 7 bases; bases outside gene matches: 8.

This clonotype was counted only a few times. The J gene is TRBJ1-1, the V gene TRBV7-3; 7 bases line up with TRBD1. The CDR3 length is 13 residues. V was clipped by 5 bases and J by 9 bases; unmatched bases: 9. From germline, CDR1 is SGHTA and CDR2 FQGTGA. The chain's CDR3 is CASSAGGTAKAFF. In DNA form, the CDR3 reads TGTGCCAGCAGCGCAGGAGGGACAGCCAAAGCTTTCTTT.

This chain connects TRBV13 to TRBJ1-2; no reliable D call. The CDR3 covers 14 residues. Germline V gives CDR1 PRHDT, CDR2 FYEKMQ (reference sequence). V lost 3 bases and J 7 bases, leaving 15 bases between the germline ends. CDR3 protein: CASSFSTYLGGYTF. The CDR3 nucleotides are TGTGCCAGCAGCTTCAGCACCTACTTGGGTGGCTACACCTTC.

This clonotype showed up just a few times. The rearrangement uses TRBV13 and TRBJ2-1; no reliable D call. CDR3 length equals 11 residues. Trimming cost V 3 bases and J 6 bases, with 3 bases left between them. The germline gives CDR1 PRHDT, CDR2 FYEKMQ (reference sequence). In nucleotides, the CDR3 is TGTGCCAGCAGCTTCACCAATGAGCAGTTCTTC. Translated, it gives CASSFTNEQFF.

This chain uses TRBV14 with TRBJ1-2; D not resolved. The CDR3 has 13 residues. Germline V gene sequence: CDR1 SGHDN, CDR2 FVKESK. V lost 4 bases and J 4 bases, leaving 10 bases between the germline ends. In DNA, the CDR3 is TGTGCCAGCAGCCCCCCTCCTCCCTATGGCTACACCTTC. Protein sequence: CASSPPPPYGYTF. The whole variable domain, filled in from reference TRBV14 and TRBJ1-2, reads EAGVTQFPSHSVIEKGQTVTLRCDPISGHDNLYWYRRVMGKEIKFLLHFVKESKQDESGMPNNRFLAERTGGTYSTLKVQPAELEDSGVYFCASSPPPPYGYTFGSGTRLTVV.

In its sample, this clonotype was seen a few times. V and J are TRBV20-1 and TRBJ1-1; 7 bases fit TRBD1. CDR3 size: 13 residues. The germline gives CDR1 DFQATT, CDR2 SNEGSKA (reference sequence). Germline trimming cut 5 bases from V and 11 bases from J; bases unmatched to any gene: 14. CDR3 nucleotide sequence: TGCAGTGCTCAGGCAGGGGGGCCCCCCTTGGCTTTCTTT. Translation gives CSAQAGGPPLAFF.

This clonotype was detected ten times or more. The V gene is TRBV10-1, the J gene TRBJ2-3; possibly TRBD1 for D (6 bases). Germline lookup yields CDR1 WNHNN and CDR2 SYGVQD (reference sequence). The CDR3 has 15 residues. Trimming took 3 bases from V and 2 from J, leaving 12 bases between them. The CDR3 here is CASSDRGRTTDTQYF. The CDR3, as DNA: TGCGCCAGCAGTGACAGGGGACGCACCACAGATACGCAGTATTTT.

This rearrangement joins TRBV7-6 to TRBJ2-5, with 7 bases lining up with TRBD2. Germline assignment: CDR1 SGHVS and CDR2 FNYEAQ. The CDR3 is 13 amino acids. The junction had 4 bases not matched to a gene; V was cut back by 4 bases and J by 5 bases. The CDR3 is CASSWGGGETQYF. The CDR3 nucleotides are TGTGCCAGCAGCTGGGGGGGTGGGGAGACCCAGTACTTC.

This chain connects TRBV20-1 to TRBJ1-1, with 7 bases lining up with TRBD1. Germline V gene data show CDR1 as DFQATT and CDR2 as SNEGSKA (reference sequence). Trimming removed 0 bases from V and 4 bases from J; junction bases left unmatched: 8. The CDR3 totals 15 residues. For the CDR3, the DNA is TGCAGTGCTAGAGAATTCACAGGGGATCCCACTGAAGCTTTCTTT. Its protein product is CSAREFTGDPTEAFF.

This clonotype was seen more than once but under ten times. This chain connects TRBV19 to TRBJ2-7, with D perhaps TRBD2 (6 bases). The CDR3 runs 14 residues. CDR1 LNHDA and CDR2 SQIVND come from the germline V gene (reference sequence). V lost 3 bases, J lost 6 bases, and 15 bases lay in between. The CDR3 loop is CASSMGTGGTEQYF. CDR3 in DNA: TGTGCCAGTAGTATGGGGACCGGGGGTACCGAGCAGTACTTC.

The rearrangement uses TRBV10-3 and TRBJ2-1; D gene ambiguous. The CDR3 loop spans 11 amino acids. The germline gives CDR1 ENHRY, CDR2 SYGVKD. The ends were cut back, 6 bases at V and 8 bases at J, with 8 bases in the middle. In DNA, the CDR3 is TGTGCCATCAGCCGAAACCATGAGCAGTTCTTC. It encodes CAISRNHEQFF.

In its sample, this clonotype was seen a few times. The chain carries TRBV6-1 and TRBJ1-2, with 7 bases fitting TRBD1. The ends lost 7 bases at V and 1 base at J; junction bases unmatched: 3. Germline V CDR1 and CDR2: MNHNS, SASEGT. This CDR3 is 13 amino acids long. The CDR3 DNA sequence: TGTGCCAGCAATACAGGGGTTAACTATGGCTACACCTTC. As protein: CASNTGVNYGYTF.

Only a few counts were recorded for this clonotype. V gene TRBV28 combines with J gene TRBJ2-7, with 10 bases aligning to TRBD2. Germline values: CDR1 MDHEN, CDR2 SYDVKM. This CDR3 spans 16 amino acids. Losses at the gene ends were 6 bases for V and 7 bases for J; bases not matched to a gene: 15. The chain's CDR3 is CASRLGQSGRAREQYF. CDR3 nucleotide sequence: TGTGCCAGCAGGTTGGGCCAAAGCGGGAGGGCGCGAGAGCAGTACTTC.

This sequence joins TRBV27 and TRBJ1-2, with a weak D call TRBD1 (6 bases). The CDR3 has 14 amino acids. Germline V gene sequence: CDR1 MNHEY, CDR2 SMNVEV (reference sequence). Deletions cut 3 bases from V and 7 bases from J, with 15 bases between. The CDR3 DNA is TGTGCCAGCAGTTTCTTATACAGGGCCGGTGGCTACACCTTC. Translated: CASSFLYRAGGYTF.